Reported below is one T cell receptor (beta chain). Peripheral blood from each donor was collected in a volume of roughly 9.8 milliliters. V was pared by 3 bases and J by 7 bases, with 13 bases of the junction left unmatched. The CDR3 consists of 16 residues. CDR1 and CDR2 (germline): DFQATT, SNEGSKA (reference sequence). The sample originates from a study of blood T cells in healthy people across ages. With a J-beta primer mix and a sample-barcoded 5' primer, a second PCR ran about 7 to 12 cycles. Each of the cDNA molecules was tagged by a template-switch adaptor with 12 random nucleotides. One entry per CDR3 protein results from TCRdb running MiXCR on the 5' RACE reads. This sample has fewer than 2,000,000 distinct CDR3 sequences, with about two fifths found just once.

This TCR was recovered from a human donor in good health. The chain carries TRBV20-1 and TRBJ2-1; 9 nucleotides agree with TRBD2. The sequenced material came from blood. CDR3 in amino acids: CSASVRRGGVSNEQFF. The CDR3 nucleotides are TGCAGTGCTAGTGTCAGGCGGGGGGGCGTTAGTAATGAGCAGTTCTTC.